The 22 T cell receptor beta chains presented below share a single source sample, sequenced in a study of T cell repertoires in cytomegalovirus infection. TCRdb reanalysed the reads using MiXCR and keeps one entry per CDR3 protein. The repertoire includes around 530,000 distinct CDR3 sequences, 16% of them detected once, and 24% sits in the top ten. Input material: CD8+ T cells from PBMCs. The receptor source for this set is a human donor in good health (CMV status not recorded). Some clones in this sample may be carry-over from other donors' samples.

This clonotype was observed a few times. The rearrangement joins TRBV27 to TRBJ2-5; D not certain. This CDR3 contains 15 residues. Germline values: CDR1 MNHEY, CDR2 SMNVEV (reference sequence). V gave up 5 bases and J gave up 5 bases, with 18 bases separating them. The CDR3 sequence is CASSVGANRWETQYF. CDR3 in DNA: TGTGCCAGCAGTGTAGGAGCCAACCGGTGGGAGACCCAGTACTTC.

This clonotype was detected ten times or more. The rearrangement links TRBV7-3 to TRBJ2-1, with D hard to call. Germline lookup yields CDR1 SGHTA and CDR2 FQGTGA. This CDR3 contains 14 residues. Trimming pared 5 bases from V and 8 bases from J, leaving 16 bases between. The CDR3 loop is CASSPNHRTDEQFF. CDR3 DNA sequence: TGTGCCAGCAGCCCCAATCACCGCACGGATGAGCAGTTCTTC. Combining the CDR3 with reference TRBV7-3 and TRBJ2-1 gives the whole variable domain GAGVSQTPSNKVTEKGKYVELRCDPISGHTALYWYRQSLGQGPEFLIYFQGTGAADDSGLPNDRFFAVRPEGSVSTLKIQRTERGDSAVYLCASSPNHRTDEQFFGPGTRLTVL.

This clonotype was observed many times. The V call is TRBV28, the J call TRBJ2-6, with 8 bases fitting TRBD1. The trim removed 5 bases at V and 2 bases at J, leaving 5 bases unmatched. Per the germline V gene, CDR1 is MDHEN and CDR2 is SYDVKM. The CDR3 runs 16 residues. CDR3 sequence reads: CASSIDRGPGANVLTF. The CDR3 DNA reads as TGTGCCAGCAGTATTGACAGGGGTCCTGGGGCCAACGTCCTGACTTTC.

This clonotype was observed at least ten times. V is TRBV5-5 and J is TRBJ1-5; D may be TRBD1 (5 bases). V was trimmed by 4 bases and J by 2 bases, leaving 13 bases between them. Germline lookup yields CDR1 SGHKS and CDR2 YYEKEE (reference sequence). This CDR3 comprises 15 residues. The CDR3 nucleotides are TGTGCCAGCAGCGAGAGATGGGGGGGCAATCAGCCCCAGCATTTT. Translating it yields CASSERWGGNQPQHF.

The chain couples TRBV27 to TRBJ2-7; D remains unclear. This CDR3 has 13 amino acids. The V end lost 0 bases, the J end lost 3 bases, and 6 bases lay between the germline ends. Per germline, CDR1 MNHEY and CDR2 SMNVEV (reference sequence). The CDR3 region is CASSLSNGYEQYF. For the CDR3, the DNA is TGTGCCAGCAGTTTATCGAACGGCTACGAGCAGTACTTC.

This clonotype has at least ten counts. The V call is TRBV12-3 or TRBV12-4, the J call TRBJ2-6; 9 bases match TRBD2. The CDR3 contains 19 residues. The trim removed 7 bases at V and 3 bases at J, leaving 16 bases unmatched. CDR3 amino acids: CASTPLRGGGPDGANVLTF. The CDR3, as DNA: TGTGCCAGCACCCCCTTGCGGGGGGGAGGGCCGGATGGGGCCAACGTCCTGACTTTC.

This clonotype has ten or more counts. The chain uses TRBV19 and TRBJ2-2; 7 positions match TRBD2. Looked up from germline, CDR1 is LNHDA and CDR2 is SQIVND (reference sequence). Trimming took 7 bases from V and 0 from J; bases not matched to a gene: 14. There are 18 residues in the CDR3. For the CDR3, the DNA is TGTGCCAGTATTTCTCGCTCTAGCGGAGACGCGAACACCGGGGAGCTGTTTTTT. Translated, it gives CASISRSSGDANTGELFF.

This clonotype was seen a few times. A much more abundant neighbour one base away suggests this may be a read error. The conserved phenylalanine or tryptophan normally closing the CDR3 is absent here, so this likely arose from a read error. This sequence joins TRBV7-3 and TRBJ2-1; the match to TRBD2 covers 7 bases. The CDR3 has 20 residues. Germline CDR1 is SGHTA and CDR2 is FQGTGA. After removal of 4 bases from V and 0 bases from J, the junction contained 18 bases not matched to a gene. The DNA for the CDR3 is TGTGCCAGCAGCTCCGGCCCTAGCGGACCAATATTAATCTCCTACAATGAGCAGTTCTTA. This codes for CASSSGPSGPILISYNEQFL.

This clonotype appeared a few times. The chain is built from TRBV20-1 and TRBJ1-1; no firm D call. The V gene lost 6 bases and the J gene lost 4 bases, with 12 bases spanning the gap. CDR1 is DFQATT, CDR2 SNEGSKA, per germline (reference sequence). This CDR3 spans 12 amino acids. The CDR3 protein is CSASLRGTEAFF. CDR3 bases: TGCAGTGCGTCGCTTCGAGGCACTGAAGCTTTCTTT.

CDR3 in amino acids: CASSPTSRIVVGEKLFF. CDR3 nucleotides: TGTGCCAGCAGTCCCACCTCCCGAATTGTGGTGGGCGAAAAACTGTTTTTT. The chain is built from TRBV27 and TRBJ1-4; D call uncertain. V lost 5 bases, J lost 8 bases, and 24 bases lay in between. CDR1 is MNHEY and CDR2 is SMNVEV in the germline V gene (reference sequence). This CDR3 region has 17 residues. Together with reference TRBV27 and TRBJ1-4, the CDR3 gives the full variable domain: EAQVTQNPRYLITVTGKKLTVTCSQNMNHEYMSWYRQDPGLGLRQIYYSMNVEVTDKGDVPEGYKVSRKEKRNFPLILESPSPNQTSLYFCASSPTSRIVVGEKLFFGSGTQLSVL.

This chain links TRBV12-3 or TRBV12-4 with TRBJ1-3; TRBD1 agrees at 7 bases. The CDR3 covers 14 residues. Germline trimming cut 6 bases from V and 4 bases from J; bases unmatched to any gene: 6. Here the CDR3 reads CASRGTEKGNTIYF. The CDR3 DNA is TGTGCCAGCAGAGGGACAGAAAAAGGAAACACCATATATTTT.

Worth noting for this clonotype: Since a much larger clone is just one base distant, this may be a read error. V usage is TRBV28 and J usage is TRBJ2-5; D ambiguous. The ends were cut back, 6 bases at V and 5 bases at J, with 13 bases in the middle. From germline, CDR1 is MDHEN and CDR2 SYDVKM. This CDR3 contains 13 residues. CDR3 coding DNA: TGTGCCAGCAGAGGCAGGAGAACGGAGACCCAGTACTTC. This gives the protein CASRGRRTETQYF.

This clonotype has only one observation. Germline and junction disagree at one end, which may indicate a read error. This chain connects TRBV4-1 to TRBJ1-4; no reliable D call. CDR3 length equals 15 residues. Germline assignment: CDR1 MGHRA and CDR2 YSYEKL. The CDR3 nucleotides are TGCGCCAGCAGCCAAGAGCGGCCGGGGAATGAAAAACTGGTTTTT. It specifies CASSQERPGNEKLVF.

In this sample, this clonotype turned up a few times. V and J are TRBV29-1 and TRBJ2-2; TRBD2 matches 8 bases. The V and J ends lost 6 bases and 0 bases, in that order; junction bases with no gene match: 3. Germline V gives CDR1 SQVTM, CDR2 ANQGSEA. The length of the CDR3 is 14 residues. CDR3 sequence reads: CSVPGLANTGELFF. The CDR3 DNA reads TGCAGCGTGCCGGGACTAGCGAACACCGGGGAGCTGTTTTTT.

This clonotype has just a few counts. V is TRBV6-6 and J is TRBJ2-3; possibly TRBD1 or TRBD2 for D (7 bases each). Germline lookup yields CDR1 MNHNY and CDR2 SVGAGI (reference sequence). This CDR3 has 16 amino acids. Trimming cost V 4 bases and J 4 bases, with 18 bases left between them. The CDR3 DNA is TGTGCCAGCAGTTCTTCCTCAGGGGGGGATGCAGATACGCAGTATTTT. Residues: CASSSSSGGDADTQYF.

Comment on this clonotype: Because it lacks the conserved phenylalanine or tryptophan at the end, this CDR3 is likely a read error. Because the CDR3's place on the DNA is in doubt, the DNA is left out and the CDR3 is given as listed by TCRdb. The chain carries TRBV5-4 and TRBJ2-1; the table's D call TRBD1 went unverified against the DNA. The CDR3 totals 11 residues, both ends included. The germline V gene encodes CDR1 SGHNT and CDR2 YYREEE (reference sequence). CDR3 protein: CASSLAGVLFL.

CDR3: CASSVEGTGELGDTEAFF. CDR3 sequence (DNA): TGTGCCAGCAGCGTAGAGGGGACAGGGGAACTGGGTGACACTGAAGCTTTCTTT. The J gene is TRBJ1-1, the V gene TRBV9; TRBD1 aligns across 10 bases. V gave up 0 bases and J gave up 3 bases; unmatched junction bases: 11. There are 18 residues in the CDR3. The V gene's germline CDR1 is SGDLS and CDR2 YYNGEE.

The chain carries TRBV19 and TRBJ1-3; D unclear. The CDR3 is made up of 13 amino acids. The V gene's germline CDR1 is LNHDA and CDR2 SQIVND (reference sequence). V was shortened by 6 bases and J by 2 bases, with 8 bases between the two germline ends. The CDR3 loop is CASRDGTGNTIYF. As DNA, the CDR3 is TGTGCCAGTAGGGACGGTACTGGAAACACCATATATTTT. Full variable domain (remainder filled in from reference TRBV19 and TRBJ1-3): DGGITQSPKYLFRKEGQNVTLSCEQNLNHDAMYWYRQDPGQGLRLIYYSQIVNDFQKGDIAEGYSVSREKKESFPLTVTSAQKNPTAFYLCASRDGTGNTIYFGEGSWLTVV.

The chain joins TRBV6-6 to TRBJ2-7; 10 nucleotides match TRBD2. The germline CDR1 and CDR2 sequences are MNHNY and SVGAGI (reference sequence). The CDR3 extends over 15 amino acids. V gave up 7 bases and J gave up 7 bases; unmatched junction bases: 13. In nucleotides, the CDR3 is TGTGCCAGCACCAAAGGCGGACTAGCGGAGGTAGAGCAGTACTTC. It is translated as CASTKGGLAEVEQYF.

Turning to this clonotype: This clone may be a read error of a much larger clone one base away. The CDR3 does not close with the conserved phenylalanine or tryptophan, likely indicating a read error. The V gene is TRBV10-3, the J gene TRBJ2-1, with no clear D. Per the germline V gene, CDR1 is ENHRY and CDR2 is SYGVKD. This CDR3 contains 13 residues. V was trimmed by 6 bases and J by 5 bases, leaving 11 bases between them. In nucleotides, the CDR3 is TGTGCCATCAGGTTAGATGGGGACAATGAGCAGTTCCTC. Translation: CAIRLDGDNEQFL.

This sequence joins TRBV12-3 or TRBV12-4 and TRBJ2-4, with D maybe TRBD2 (6 bases). V lost 6 bases to trimming and J lost 14 bases, with 14 bases between them. CDR3 length: 11 amino acids. The CDR3 bases are TGTGCCAGCAGGTGGGGCGGGGTAGAGTACTTC. Its translation: CASRWGGVEYF.

In this sample, this clonotype turned up many times. This chain connects TRBV12-3 or TRBV12-4 to TRBJ2-5; TRBD2 aligns across 11 bases. The V and J ends lost 5 bases and 5 bases, in that order; junction bases with no gene match: 10. The CDR3 consists of 16 residues. The CDR3 sequence is CASSLRLAGPRETQYF. The CDR3 DNA reads TGTGCCAGCAGTCTCCGACTAGCGGGACCACGGGAGACCCAGTACTTC.